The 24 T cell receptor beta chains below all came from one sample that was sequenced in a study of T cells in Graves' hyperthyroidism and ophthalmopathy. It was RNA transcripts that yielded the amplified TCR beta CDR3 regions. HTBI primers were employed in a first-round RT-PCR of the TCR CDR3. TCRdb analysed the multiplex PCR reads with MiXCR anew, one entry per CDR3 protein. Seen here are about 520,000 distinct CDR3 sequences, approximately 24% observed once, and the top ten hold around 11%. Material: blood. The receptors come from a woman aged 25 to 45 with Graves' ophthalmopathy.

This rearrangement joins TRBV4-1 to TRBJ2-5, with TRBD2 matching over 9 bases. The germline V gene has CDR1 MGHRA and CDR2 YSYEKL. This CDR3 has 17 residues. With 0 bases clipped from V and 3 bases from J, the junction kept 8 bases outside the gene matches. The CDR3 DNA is TGCGCCAGCAGCCAAGAACGGCGGACTAGCGCAAAAGAGACCCAGTACTTC. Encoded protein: CASSQERRTSAKETQYF.

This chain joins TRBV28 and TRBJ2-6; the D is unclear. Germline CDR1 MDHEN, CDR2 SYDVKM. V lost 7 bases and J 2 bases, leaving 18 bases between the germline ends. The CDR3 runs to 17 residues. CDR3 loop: CASNSSSARPGANVLTF. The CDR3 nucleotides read TGTGCCAGCAATTCCTCATCGGCCCGACCTGGGGCCAACGTCCTGACTTTC.

In DNA form, the CDR3 reads TGTGCCAGCAGCTCCCGGGGGGGGACCCCCACCGGGGAGCTGTTTTTT. Its protein is CASSSRGGTPTGELFF. The chain has TRBV11-2 and TRBJ2-2, with 8 bases lining up with TRBD2. Germline assignment: CDR1 SGHAT and CDR2 FQNNGV. The ends lost 4 bases at V and 4 bases at J; junction bases unmatched: 8. The CDR3 contains 16 residues.

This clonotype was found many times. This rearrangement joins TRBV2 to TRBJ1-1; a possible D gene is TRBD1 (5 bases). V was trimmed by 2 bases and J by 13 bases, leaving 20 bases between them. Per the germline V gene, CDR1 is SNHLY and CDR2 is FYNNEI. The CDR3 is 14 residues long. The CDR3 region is CASSEIAQSRGSFF. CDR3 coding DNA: TGTGCCAGCAGTGAAATTGCGCAGTCAAGGGGAAGTTTCTTT.

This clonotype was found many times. CDR3 in amino acids: CASSFENSNQPQHF. CDR3 bases: TGTGCCAGCAGTTTCGAAAATAGCAATCAGCCCCAGCATTTT. This rearrangement joins TRBV12-3 or TRBV12-4 to TRBJ1-5; no reliable D call. The CDR3 is made up of 14 amino acids. The V end was cut by 3 bases, the J end by 0 bases, with 6 bases between.

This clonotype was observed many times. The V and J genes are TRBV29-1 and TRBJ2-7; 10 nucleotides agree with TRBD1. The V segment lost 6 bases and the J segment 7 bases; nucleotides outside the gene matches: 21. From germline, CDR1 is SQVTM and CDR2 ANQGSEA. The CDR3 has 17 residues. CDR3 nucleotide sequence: TGCAGCGTCTCATCCGGGACAGGGGCGTTTGTGGGGGAAGAGCAGTACTTC. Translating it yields CSVSSGTGAFVGEEQYF.

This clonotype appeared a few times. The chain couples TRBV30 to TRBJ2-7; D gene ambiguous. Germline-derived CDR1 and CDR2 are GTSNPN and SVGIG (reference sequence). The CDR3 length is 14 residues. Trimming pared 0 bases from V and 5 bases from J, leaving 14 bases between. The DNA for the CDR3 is TGTGCCTGGAGTGTCGACCGACGACTCCACGAGCAGTACTTC. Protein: CAWSVDRRLHEQYF.

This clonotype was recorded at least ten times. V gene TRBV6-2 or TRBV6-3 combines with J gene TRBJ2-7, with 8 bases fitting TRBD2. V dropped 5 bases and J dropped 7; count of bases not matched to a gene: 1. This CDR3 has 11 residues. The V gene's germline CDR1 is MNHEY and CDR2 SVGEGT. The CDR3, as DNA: TGTGCCAGCAGTCAGCGGGGGGAGCAGTACTTC. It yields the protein CASSQRGEQYF.

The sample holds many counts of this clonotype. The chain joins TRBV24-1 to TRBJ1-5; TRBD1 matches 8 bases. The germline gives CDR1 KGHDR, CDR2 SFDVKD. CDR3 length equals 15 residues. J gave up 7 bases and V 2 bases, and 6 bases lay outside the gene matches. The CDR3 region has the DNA TGTGCCACCAGTGATTCTCCGGACAGGGACCAGCCCCAGCATTTT. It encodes CATSDSPDRDQPQHF.

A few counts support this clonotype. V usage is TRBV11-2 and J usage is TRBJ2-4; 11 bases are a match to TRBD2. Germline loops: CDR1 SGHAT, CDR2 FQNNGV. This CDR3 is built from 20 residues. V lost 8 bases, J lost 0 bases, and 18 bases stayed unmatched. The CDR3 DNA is TGTGCCAGCCCCCCGGGCAGGCCTAAAACTAGCGGGGGAGCCAAAAACATTCAGTACTTC. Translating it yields CASPPGRPKTSGGAKNIQYF. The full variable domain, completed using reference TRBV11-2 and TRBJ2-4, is EAGVAQSPRYKIIEKRQSVAFWCNPISGHATLYWYQQILGQGPKLLIQFQNNGVVDDSQLPKDRFSAERLKGVDSTLKIQPAKLEDSAVYLCASPPGRPKTSGGAKNIQYFGAGTRLSVL.

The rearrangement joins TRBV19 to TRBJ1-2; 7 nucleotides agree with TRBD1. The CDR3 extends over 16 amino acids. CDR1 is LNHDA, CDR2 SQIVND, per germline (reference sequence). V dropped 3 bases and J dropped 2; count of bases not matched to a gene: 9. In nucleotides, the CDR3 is TGTGCCAGTAGTATTGAGGGGGCATCAGGCAACTATGGCTACACCTTC. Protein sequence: CASSIEGASGNYGYTF.

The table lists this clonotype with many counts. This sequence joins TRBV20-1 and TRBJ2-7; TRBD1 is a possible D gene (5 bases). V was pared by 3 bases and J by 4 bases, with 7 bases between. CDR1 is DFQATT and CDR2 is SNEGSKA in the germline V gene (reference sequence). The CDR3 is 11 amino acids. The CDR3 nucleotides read TGCAGTGCTAGGGGGCCGTACGAGCAGTACTTC. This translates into CSARGPYEQYF.

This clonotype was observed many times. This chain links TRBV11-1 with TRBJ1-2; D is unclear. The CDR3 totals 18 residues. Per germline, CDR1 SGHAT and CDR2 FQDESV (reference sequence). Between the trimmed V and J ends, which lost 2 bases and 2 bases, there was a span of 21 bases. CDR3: CASSLLMDFDILNYGYTF. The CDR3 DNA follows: TGTGCCAGCAGCTTATTAATGGATTTCGACATTCTGAACTATGGCTACACCTTC.

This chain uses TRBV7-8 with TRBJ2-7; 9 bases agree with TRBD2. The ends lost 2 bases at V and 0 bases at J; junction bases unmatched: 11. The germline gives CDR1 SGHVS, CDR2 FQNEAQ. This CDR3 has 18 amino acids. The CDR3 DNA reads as TGTGCCAGCAGCTTACCCTCAAAACTAGCGGGCCTCTCCTACGAGCAGTACTTC. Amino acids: CASSLPSKLAGLSYEQYF.

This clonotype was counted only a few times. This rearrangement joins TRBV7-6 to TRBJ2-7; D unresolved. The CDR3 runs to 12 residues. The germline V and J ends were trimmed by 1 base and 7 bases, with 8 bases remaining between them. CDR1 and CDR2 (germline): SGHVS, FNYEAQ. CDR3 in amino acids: CASSLESREQYF. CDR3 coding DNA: TGTGCCAGCAGCTTAGAATCTCGGGAGCAGTACTTC.

The CDR3 coding sequence is TGTGCCAGCATGGAGGGTAGCGGGATCTACGAGCAGTACTTC. Encoded protein: CASMEGSGIYEQYF. This chain joins TRBV28 and TRBJ2-7, with 8 bases fitting TRBD2. Unmatched junction bases numbered 8, after V lost 7 bases and J lost 3 bases. The CDR3 has 14 amino acids. Germline V gene data show CDR1 as MDHEN and CDR2 as SYDVKM.

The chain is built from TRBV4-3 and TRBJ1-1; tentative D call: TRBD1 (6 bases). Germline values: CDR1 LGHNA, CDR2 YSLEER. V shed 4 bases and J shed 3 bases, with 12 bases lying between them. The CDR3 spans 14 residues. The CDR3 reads CASSLDRQYTEAFF. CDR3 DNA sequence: TGCGCCAGCAGCCTGGACAGACAATACACTGAAGCTTTCTTT.

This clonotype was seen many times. The CDR3 spells CASSPYRGGNTEAFF. Written as DNA, the CDR3 is TGTGCCAGCAGCCCCTACAGGGGTGGGAACACTGAAGCTTTCTTT. The chain links TRBV4-2 to TRBJ1-1, with 7 nucleotides matching TRBD1. The CDR3 is 15 amino acids. The J segment lost 1 base and the V segment lost 4 bases, leaving 6 bases of the junction unmatched. In germline, CDR1 is LGHNA, CDR2 YNFKEQ.

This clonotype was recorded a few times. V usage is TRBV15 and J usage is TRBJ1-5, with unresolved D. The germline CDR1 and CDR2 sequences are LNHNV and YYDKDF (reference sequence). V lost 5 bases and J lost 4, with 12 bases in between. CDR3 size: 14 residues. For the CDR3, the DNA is TGTGCCACCAGCCGAGTAGACACTAATCAGCCCCAGCATTTT. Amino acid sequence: CATSRVDTNQPQHF.

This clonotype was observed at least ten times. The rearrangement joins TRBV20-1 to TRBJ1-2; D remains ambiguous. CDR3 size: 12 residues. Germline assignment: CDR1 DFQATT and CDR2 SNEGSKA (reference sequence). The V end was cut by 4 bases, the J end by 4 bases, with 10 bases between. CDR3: CSATGLGYGYTF. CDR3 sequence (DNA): TGCAGTGCTACCGGGTTAGGCTATGGCTACACCTTC.

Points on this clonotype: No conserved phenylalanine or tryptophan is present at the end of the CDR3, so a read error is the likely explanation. CDR3 DNA: TGTGCCAGCAGAGGTGTTGCTATGAACACTGAAGCTTTCCTT. Its protein product is CASRGVAMNTEAFL. The chain recombines TRBV12-3 or TRBV12-4 with TRBJ1-1, with D unclear. The CDR3 runs 14 residues. V dropped 6 bases and J dropped 0 bases, with 11 bases sitting between them.

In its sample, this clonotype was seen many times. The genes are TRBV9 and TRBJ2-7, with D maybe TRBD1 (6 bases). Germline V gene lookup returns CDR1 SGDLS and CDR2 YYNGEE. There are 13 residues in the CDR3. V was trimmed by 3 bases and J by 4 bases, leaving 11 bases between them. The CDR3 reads CASSEDQGYEQYF. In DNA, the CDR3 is TGTGCCAGCAGCGAGGATCAGGGGTACGAGCAGTACTTC.

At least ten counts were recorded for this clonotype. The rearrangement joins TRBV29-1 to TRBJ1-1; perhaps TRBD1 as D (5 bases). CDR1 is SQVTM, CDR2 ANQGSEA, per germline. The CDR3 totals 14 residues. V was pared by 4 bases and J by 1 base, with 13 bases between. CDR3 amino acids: CSVGFRGTNTEAFF. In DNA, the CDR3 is TGCAGCGTTGGGTTCCGGGGCACGAACACTGAAGCTTTCTTT. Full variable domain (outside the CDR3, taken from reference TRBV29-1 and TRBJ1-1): SAVISQKPSRDICQRGTSLTIQCQVDSQVTMMFWYRQQPGQSLTLIATANQGSEATYESGFVIDKFPISRPNLTFSTLTVSNMSPEDSSIYLCSVGFRGTNTEAFFGQGTRLTVV.

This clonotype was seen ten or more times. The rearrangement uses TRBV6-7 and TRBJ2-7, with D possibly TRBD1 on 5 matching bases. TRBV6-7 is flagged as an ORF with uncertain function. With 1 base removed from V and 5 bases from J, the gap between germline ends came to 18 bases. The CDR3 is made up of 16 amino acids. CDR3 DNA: TGTGCCAGCAGTTACTTTACGGCTGGCAGGGCCCACGAGCAGTACTTC. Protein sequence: CASSYFTAGRAHEQYF.